What follows are 10 T cell receptor beta chains derived from one specimen sequenced in a study of blood T cells in healthy people across ages (dated by TCRdb to between 2014 and 2017). Receptors were amplified or captured by 5' RACE. The listed sequencing device is Illumina HiSeq 2500. A second PCR of roughly 7 to 11 cycles was performed with a sample-barcoded 5' primer and a J-beta primer mix. TCRdb reran the public reads through fastp at Q25 and MiXCR, keeping productive beta chains. Every CDR3 protein is listed once, alongside the most common genes and DNA of its rows. Present in this sample are 850,000 or so distinct CDR3 sequences, around 30% of which were seen just once. The ten largest account for 17% of the sample. Sequenced material: blood. The receptors originated from an elderly woman in good health.

This clonotype was detected many times. This chain joins TRBV4-1 and TRBJ2-5; no definite D call. The CDR3 has 16 amino acids. The V and J ends lost 0 bases and 0 bases respectively, with 11 bases between them. Germline CDR1 and CDR2: MGHRA and YSYEKL. The CDR3 sequence is CASSQEMGSHQETQYF. In DNA, the CDR3 is TGCGCCAGCAGCCAAGAAATGGGCAGTCACCAAGAGACCCAGTACTTC.

The genes are TRBV2 and TRBJ2-5; 7 positions match TRBD1. Germline V gene lookup returns CDR1 SNHLY and CDR2 FYNNEI. The ends lost 8 bases at V and 3 bases at J; junction bases unmatched: 6. CDR3 length: 13 residues. The CDR3 here is CASDRDSKETQYF. CDR3 bases: TGTGCCAGCGACCGGGACAGCAAAGAGACCCAGTACTTC. The entire variable domain, with the rest obtained from reference TRBV2 and TRBJ2-5, is as follows: EPEVTQTPSHQVTQMGQEVILRCVPISNHLYFYWYRQILGQKVEFLVSFYNNEISEKSEIFDDQFSVERPDGSNFTLKIRSTKLEDSAMYFCASDRDSKETQYFGPGTRLLVL.

This clonotype was seen at least ten times. J is TRBJ2-1 and V is TRBV4-2; TRBD2 might be the D (6 bases). CDR1 is LGHNA and CDR2 is YNFKEQ in the germline V gene. This CDR3 is built from 16 residues. The ends were cut back, 0 bases at V and 4 bases at J, with 13 bases in the middle. CDR3: CASSQEPGLDYNEQFF. DNA for the CDR3: TGTGCCAGCAGCCAAGAACCGGGACTGGATTACAATGAGCAGTTCTTC.

This clonotype was counted a few times. This sequence may be a read error, since a much larger clone differs from it by one base. This chain links TRBV6-2 or TRBV6-3 with TRBJ2-5; the D gene is possibly TRBD2 (5 bases). V lost 1 base to trimming and J lost 11 bases, with 26 bases between them. There are 17 residues in the CDR3. Germline CDR1 is MNHEY and CDR2 is SVGEGT. The CDR3 sequence is CASSYFKRTVINNEQYF. CDR3 bases: TGTGCCAGCAGTTACTTTAAGCGGACGGTGATAAACAATGAGCAGTACTTC.

This clonotype was detected only a few times. The rearrangement joins TRBV15 to TRBJ1-6; 12 bases align to TRBD1. The CDR3 loop spans 17 amino acids. Germline CDR1 LNHNV, CDR2 YYDKDF (reference sequence). The ends lost 1 base at V and 7 bases at J; junction bases unmatched: 5. The CDR3 loop reads CATSRASGTGGNSPLHF. The CDR3 DNA follows: TGTGCCACCAGCAGAGCATCCGGGACAGGGGGCAATTCACCCCTCCACTTT.

The V and J genes are TRBV2 and TRBJ1-5; D uncertain. The V gene's germline CDR1 is SNHLY and CDR2 FYNNEI. V lost 4 bases to trimming and J lost 0 bases, with 16 bases between them. The length of the CDR3 is 17 residues. CDR3 amino acids: CASSVSASEGSNQPQHF. CDR3 DNA: TGTGCCAGCAGTGTCTCCGCGAGCGAGGGTAGCAATCAGCCCCAGCATTTT.

This clonotype turned up a few times. The rearrangement links TRBV2 to TRBJ2-3; D is uncertain. This CDR3 has 16 residues. Per germline, CDR1 SNHLY and CDR2 FYNNEI. V lost 5 bases and J lost 2, with 17 bases in between. CDR3 amino acids: CASSPKPYIFTDTQYF. The CDR3 nucleotides read TGTGCCAGCAGTCCCAAACCCTATATCTTCACAGATACGCAGTATTTT.

The rearrangement links TRBV14 to TRBJ2-3; 11 nucleotides match TRBD2. V gave up 4 bases and J gave up 7 bases; unmatched junction bases: 19. The CDR3 contains 19 residues. Germline lookup yields CDR1 SGHDN and CDR2 FVKESK. As DNA, the CDR3 is TGTGCCAGCAGCCCAATTCCGGGACTAGCGGCCGCCGTCGTAAATACGCAGTATTTT. Its protein product is CASSPIPGLAAAVVNTQYF.

This clonotype was seen more than once but under ten times. The chain combines TRBV12-3 or TRBV12-4 with TRBJ1-5; no clear D. CDR3 size: 16 residues. The germline V and J ends were trimmed by 3 bases and 0 bases, with 12 bases remaining between them. CDR3 in amino acids: CASSFSVGPSNQPQHF. The CDR3 bases are TGTGCCAGCAGTTTTTCTGTGGGCCCTAGCAATCAGCCCCAGCATTTT.

A word on this clonotype: At one boundary the junction diverges from the germline segment, which might be a read error. The V and J genes are TRBV5-1 and TRBJ1-2, with D possibly matching TRBD1 (6 bases). This CDR3 has 14 residues. Germline CDR1 and CDR2: SGHRS and YFSETQ. The CDR3, as DNA: TGCGCCAGCAGCTTGGCCGACAGGAACTATGGCCACACCTTC. This gives the protein CASSLADRNYGHTF.